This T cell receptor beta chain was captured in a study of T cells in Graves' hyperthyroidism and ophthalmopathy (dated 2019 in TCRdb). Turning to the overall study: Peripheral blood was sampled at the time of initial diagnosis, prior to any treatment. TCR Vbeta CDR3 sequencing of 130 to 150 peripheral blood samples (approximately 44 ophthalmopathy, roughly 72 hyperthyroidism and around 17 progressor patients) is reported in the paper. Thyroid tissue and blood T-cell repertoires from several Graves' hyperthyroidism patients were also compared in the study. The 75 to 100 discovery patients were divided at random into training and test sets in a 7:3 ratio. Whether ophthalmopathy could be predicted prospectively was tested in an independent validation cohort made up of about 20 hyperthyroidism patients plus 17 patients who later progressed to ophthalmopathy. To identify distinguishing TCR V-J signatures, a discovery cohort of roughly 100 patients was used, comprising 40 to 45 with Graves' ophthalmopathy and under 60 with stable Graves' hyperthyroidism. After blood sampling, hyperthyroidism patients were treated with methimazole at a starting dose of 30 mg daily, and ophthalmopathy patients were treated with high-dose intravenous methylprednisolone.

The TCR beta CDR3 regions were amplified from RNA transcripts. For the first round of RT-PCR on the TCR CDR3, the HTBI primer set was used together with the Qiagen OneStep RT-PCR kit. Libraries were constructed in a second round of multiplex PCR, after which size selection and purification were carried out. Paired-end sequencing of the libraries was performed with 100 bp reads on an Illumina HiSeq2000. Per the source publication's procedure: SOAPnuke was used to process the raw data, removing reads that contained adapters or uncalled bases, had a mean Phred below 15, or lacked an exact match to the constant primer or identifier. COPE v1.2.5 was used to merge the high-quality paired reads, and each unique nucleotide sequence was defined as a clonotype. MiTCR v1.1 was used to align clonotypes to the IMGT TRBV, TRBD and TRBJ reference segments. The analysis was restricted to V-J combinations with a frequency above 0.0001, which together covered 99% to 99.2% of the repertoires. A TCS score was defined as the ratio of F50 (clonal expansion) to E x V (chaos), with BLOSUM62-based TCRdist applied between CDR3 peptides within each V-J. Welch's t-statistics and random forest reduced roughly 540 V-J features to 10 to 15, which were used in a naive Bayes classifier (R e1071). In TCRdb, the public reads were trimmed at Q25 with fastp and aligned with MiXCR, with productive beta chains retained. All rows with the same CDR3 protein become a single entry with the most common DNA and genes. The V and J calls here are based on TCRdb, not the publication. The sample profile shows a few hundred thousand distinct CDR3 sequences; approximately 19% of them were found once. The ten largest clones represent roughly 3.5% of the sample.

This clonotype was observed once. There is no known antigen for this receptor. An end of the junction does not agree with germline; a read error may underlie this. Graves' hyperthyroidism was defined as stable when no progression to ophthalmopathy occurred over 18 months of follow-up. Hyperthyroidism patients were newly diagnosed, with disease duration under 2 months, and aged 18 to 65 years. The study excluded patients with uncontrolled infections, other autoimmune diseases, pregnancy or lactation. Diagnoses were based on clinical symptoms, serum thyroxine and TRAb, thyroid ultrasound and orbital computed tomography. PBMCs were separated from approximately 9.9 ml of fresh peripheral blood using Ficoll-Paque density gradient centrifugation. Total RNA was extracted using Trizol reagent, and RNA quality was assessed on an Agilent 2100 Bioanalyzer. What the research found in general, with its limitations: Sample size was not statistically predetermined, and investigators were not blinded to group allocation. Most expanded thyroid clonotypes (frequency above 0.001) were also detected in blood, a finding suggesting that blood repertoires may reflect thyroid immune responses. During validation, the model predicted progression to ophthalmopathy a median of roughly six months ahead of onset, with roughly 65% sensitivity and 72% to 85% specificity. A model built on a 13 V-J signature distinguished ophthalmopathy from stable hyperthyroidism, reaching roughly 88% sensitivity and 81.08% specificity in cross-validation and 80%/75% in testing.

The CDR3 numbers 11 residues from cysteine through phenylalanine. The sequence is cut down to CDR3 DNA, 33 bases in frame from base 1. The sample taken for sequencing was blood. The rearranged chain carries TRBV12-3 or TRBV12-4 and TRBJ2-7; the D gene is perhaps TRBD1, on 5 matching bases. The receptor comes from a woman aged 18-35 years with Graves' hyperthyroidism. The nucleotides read TGTGCCAGCAGTTTGGGGCTCGAGGAGTACTTC. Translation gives CASSLGLEEYF.